The 8 T cell receptor beta chains below all came from one sample that was sequenced in a study of T cells after yellow fever vaccination. TCRdb fed the 5' RACE reads into MiXCR, producing one record per CDR3 protein. This table has around 310,000 distinct CDR3 sequences, almost 4% appearing once. This specimen consisted of PBMCs, obtained 5 days after the yellow fever booster vaccination. The receptors stem from a man in his late teens or twenties who received the YFV17D yellow fever vaccine.

This clonotype was recorded a few times. The chain uses TRBV4-1 and TRBJ2-2, with D perhaps matching TRBD1 or TRBD2 (5 bases each). Germline CDR1 MGHRA, CDR2 YSYEKL. The CDR3 has 15 residues. Trimming shortened V by 5 bases and J by 2 bases, and 12 bases separated the two germline ends. CDR3 sequence: CASSYRDLNTGELFF. The DNA of the CDR3 is TGCGCCAGCAGCTACCGGGACCTCAACACCGGGGAGCTGTTTTTT.

The sample holds many counts of this clonotype. This sequence joins TRBV6-2 or TRBV6-3 and TRBJ2-5, with D tentatively TRBD2 (6 bases). The length of the CDR3 is 14 residues. Germline V gene data show CDR1 as MNHEY and CDR2 as SVGEGT. V lost 6 bases and J 2 bases, leaving 13 bases between the germline ends. Here the CDR3 DNA reads TGTGCCAGCAGCACCCCCCGGGAGCAAGAGACCCAGTACTTC. Residues: CASSTPREQETQYF.

V usage is TRBV5-1 and J usage is TRBJ2-2; D is unclear. V was clipped by 1 base and J by 4 bases, with 5 bases between them. Germline values: CDR1 SGHRS, CDR2 YFSETQ. This CDR3 has 13 amino acids. The CDR3 loop is CASSLISTGELFF. The DNA of the CDR3 is TGCGCCAGCAGCTTGATTAGCACCGGGGAGCTGTTTTTT.

This clonotype was found a few times. Written as DNA, the CDR3 is TGCGCCAGCAGCTTGAACCCCGAAACCGGGGGTCTCTTCAAAAACATTCAGTACTTC. Translating gives CASSLNPETGGLFKNIQYF. V gene TRBV5-1 combines with J gene TRBJ2-4; tentatively, D is TRBD2 (6 bases). The germline CDR1 and CDR2 sequences are SGHRS and YFSETQ. Trimming removed 1 base at V and 3 bases at J, with 23 bases between. This CDR3 contains 19 residues. The full variable domain, rest sourced from reference TRBV5-1 and TRBJ2-4, is KAGVTQTPRYLIKTRGQQVTLSCSPISGHRSVSWYQQTPGQGLQFLFEYFSETQRNKGNFPGRFSGRQFSNSRSEMNVSTLELGDSALYLCASSLNPETGGLFKNIQYFGAGTRLSVL.

The genes are TRBV20-1 and TRBJ2-3; 7 bases match TRBD1. V shed 3 bases and J 3 bases; nucleotides not matched to a gene: 15. CDR1 and CDR2 (germline): DFQATT, SNEGSKA (reference sequence). This CDR3 is 17 amino acids long. CDR3 in DNA: TGCAGTGCTAGTCCTCATCCAACGGGACAGAGAACAGATACGCAGTATTTT. Translation: CSASPHPTGQRTDTQYF.

This clonotype was detected many times. The chain carries TRBV20-1 and TRBJ2-3; 9 bases agree with TRBD2. V was clipped by 3 bases and J by 0 bases; unmatched bases: 7. CDR1 and CDR2 from the germline V gene are DFQATT and SNEGSKA (reference sequence). The CDR3 length is 16 residues. In DNA, the CDR3 is TGCAGTGCTAGTAAGCGGGGGGCCCTAAGCACAGATACGCAGTATTTT. Protein product: CSASKRGALSTDTQYF.

The genes are TRBV7-9 and TRBJ2-1; 9 positions agree with TRBD1. CDR3 length equals 15 residues. After removal of 8 bases from V and 1 base from J, the junction contained 6 bases not matched to a gene. CDR1 is SEHNR and CDR2 is FQNEAQ in the germline V gene (reference sequence). In nucleotides, the CDR3 is TGTGCCAGCGACCCGGGACAGGGATCCTACAATGAGCAGTTCTTC. Translating it yields CASDPGQGSYNEQFF.

This chain joins TRBV12-3 or TRBV12-4 and TRBJ1-4; D is uncertain. V dropped 6 bases and J dropped 7 bases, with 12 bases sitting between them. The CDR3 is 13 amino acids. The CDR3 coding sequence is TGTGCCAGCAGCAGCGGGTACGGTGAAAAACTGTTTTTT. It is translated as CASSSGYGEKLFF.